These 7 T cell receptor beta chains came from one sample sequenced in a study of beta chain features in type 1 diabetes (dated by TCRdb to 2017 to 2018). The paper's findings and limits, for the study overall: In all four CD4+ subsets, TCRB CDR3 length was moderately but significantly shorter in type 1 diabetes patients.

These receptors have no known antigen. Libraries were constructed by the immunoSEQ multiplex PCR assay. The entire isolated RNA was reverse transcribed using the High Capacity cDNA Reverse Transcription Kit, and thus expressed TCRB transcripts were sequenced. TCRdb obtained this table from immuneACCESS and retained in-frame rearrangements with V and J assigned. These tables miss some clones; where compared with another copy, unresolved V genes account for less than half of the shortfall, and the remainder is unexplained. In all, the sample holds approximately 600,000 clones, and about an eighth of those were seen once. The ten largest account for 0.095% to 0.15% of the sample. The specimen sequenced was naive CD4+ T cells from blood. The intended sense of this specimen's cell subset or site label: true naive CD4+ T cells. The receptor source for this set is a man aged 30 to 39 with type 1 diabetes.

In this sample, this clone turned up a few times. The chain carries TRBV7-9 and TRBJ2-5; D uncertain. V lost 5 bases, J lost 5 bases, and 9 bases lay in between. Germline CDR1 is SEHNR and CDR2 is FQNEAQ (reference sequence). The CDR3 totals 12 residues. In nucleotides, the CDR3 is TGTGCCAGCAGCCGCTCGGCGGAGACCCAGTACTTC. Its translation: CASSRSAETQYF.

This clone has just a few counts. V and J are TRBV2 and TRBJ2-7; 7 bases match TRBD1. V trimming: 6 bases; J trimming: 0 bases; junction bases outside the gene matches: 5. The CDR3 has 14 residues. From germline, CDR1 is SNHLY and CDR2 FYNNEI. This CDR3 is CASREQGSSYEQYF. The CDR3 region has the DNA TGTGCCAGCAGGGAACAGGGGAGCTCCTACGAGCAGTACTTC.

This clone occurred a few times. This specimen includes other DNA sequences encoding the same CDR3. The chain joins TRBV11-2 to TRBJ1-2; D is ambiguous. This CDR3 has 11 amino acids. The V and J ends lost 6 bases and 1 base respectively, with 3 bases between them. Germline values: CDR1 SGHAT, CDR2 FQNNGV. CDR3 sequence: CASSSNYGYTF. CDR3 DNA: TGTGCCAGCAGTAGTAACTATGGCTACACCTTC.

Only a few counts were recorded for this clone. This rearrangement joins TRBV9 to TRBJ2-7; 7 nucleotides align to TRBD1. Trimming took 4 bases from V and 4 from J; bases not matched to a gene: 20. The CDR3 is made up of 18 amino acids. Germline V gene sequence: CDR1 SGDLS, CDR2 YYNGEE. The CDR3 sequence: CASSPRRDSVLGDYEQYF. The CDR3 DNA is TGTGCCAGCAGCCCCCGAAGGGACAGCGTTCTAGGGGATTACGAGCAGTACTTC.

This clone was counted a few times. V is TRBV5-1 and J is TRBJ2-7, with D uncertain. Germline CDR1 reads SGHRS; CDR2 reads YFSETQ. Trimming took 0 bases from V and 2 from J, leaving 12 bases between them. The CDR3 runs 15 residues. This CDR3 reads CASSLGQMSPYEQYF. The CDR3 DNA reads TGCGCCAGCAGCTTGGGGCAGATGAGTCCCTACGAGCAGTACTTC.

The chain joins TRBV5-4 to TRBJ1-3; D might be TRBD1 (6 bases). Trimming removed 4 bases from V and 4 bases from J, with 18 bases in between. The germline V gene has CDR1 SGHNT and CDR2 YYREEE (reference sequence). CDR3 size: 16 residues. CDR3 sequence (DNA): TGTGCCAGCAGCCTTAGGGCTCGGGGGGGCGGAAACACCATATATTTT. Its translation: CASSLRARGGGNTIYF.

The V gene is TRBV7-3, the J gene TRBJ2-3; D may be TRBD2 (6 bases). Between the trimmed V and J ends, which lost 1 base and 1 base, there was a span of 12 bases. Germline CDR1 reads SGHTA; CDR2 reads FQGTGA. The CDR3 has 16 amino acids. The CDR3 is CASSLNGGARTDTQYF. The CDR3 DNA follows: TGTGCCAGCAGCTTAAACGGCGGGGCCCGCACAGATACGCAGTATTTT.